This is a list of T cell receptor beta chains from one sample in a study of blood T cell repertoires in COVID-19. Some clones are missing from TCRdb's copy, which holds only in-frame ones; the method was immunoSEQ multiplex PCR. The sample has approximately 150,000 clones; 85% to 90% are singletons. The specimen sequenced was peripheral blood. The receptors shown here come from a woman in her fifties or sixties with active or convalescent COVID-19. The CDR3 runs from the conserved cysteine through the conserved F or W. Fields, in order: D gene, J gene, clone size, V gene, CDR3 DNA, CDR3 protein. The D gene is left open where the match is weak. Some rows have no size entry. The others give once, few or many, or a class for an expanded clone.

TRBD1	TRBJ1-1	-	TRBV12-3/TRBV12-4	TGTGCCAGCAGTCCGACAGGGGCTACAGGGGCTTTCTTT	CASSPTGATGAFF
-	TRBJ2-3	-	TRBV11-1	TGTGCCAGCAGAGGCACAGGCACAGATACGCAGTATTTT	CASRGTGTDTQYF
TRBD1	TRBJ2-7	-	TRBV5-1	TGCGCCAGCAGCCGGACAGGATCCTACGAGCAGTACTTC	CASSRTGSYEQYF
-	TRBJ1-1	-	TRBV30	TGTGCCTGGACTCGGAGGAACACTGAAGCTTTCTTT	CAWTRRNTEAFF
-	TRBJ2-5	-	TRBV12-3/TRBV12-4	TGTGCCAGCAGTTTTAGTAGCGCTGAGACCCAGTACTTC	CASSFSSAETQYF
-	TRBJ1-1	-	TRBV6-2/TRBV6-3	TGTGCCAGCAGTGTGCAGAAACTGAACACTGAAGCTTTCTTT	CASSVQKLNTEAFF
-	TRBJ2-1	-	TRBV18	TGTGCCAGCTCACCAAGGGGCGGGGCTAACGAGCAGTTCTTC	CASSPRGGANEQFF
-	TRBJ2-2	-	TRBV5-6	TGTGCCAGCAGCTCAACAGGGCCCGCGAACACCGGGGAGCTGTTTTTT	CASSSTGPANTGELFF
-	TRBJ1-6	few	TRBV2	TGTGCCAGCAGTGAAGGCGGGAGCTCCTATAATTCACCCCTCCACTTT	CASSEGGSSYNSPLHF
TRBD1	TRBJ1-2	-	TRBV15	TGTGCCACCAGCACGCGGGGACAGGCGATTTCTGGCTATGGCTACACCTTC	CATSTRGQAISGYGYTF